This entry describes one T cell receptor beta chain. The data were obtained in a study of T cell responses to AZD1222 COVID-19 vaccine. The germline gives CDR1 MGHRA, CDR2 YSYEKL. The CDR3 loop spans 13 amino acids. The V end lost 2 bases, the J end lost 7 bases, and 11 bases lay between the germline ends. Libraries were prepared by immunoSEQ multiplex PCR; TCRdb keeps only in-frame clonotypes and omits some of them. The table records over 95,000 clones, 88% of them present only once. The material sequenced was peripheral blood, taken 28 days after the second AZD1222 dose. The gene calls are TRBV4-1 and TRBJ1-2; D perhaps matches TRBD1 (5 bases). The origin of this receptor is an adult who received the AZD1222 COVID-19 vaccine. Here the CDR3 DNA reads TGCGCCAGCAGCCAACTAGGGGCTTTTGGCTACACCTTC. Amino acids: CASSQLGAFGYTF.